In its sample, the clone carrying this T cell receptor (beta chain) was seen many times. TCRdb passed the 5' RACE reads through MiXCR, listing each CDR3 protein once. Here the sample spans fewer than 90,000 distinct CDR3 sequences, about 5% being singletons. The CDR3 length is 17 residues. V gave up 5 bases and J gave up 9 bases; unmatched junction bases: 17. Per the germline V gene, CDR1 is SGHTA and CDR2 is FQGNSA. This entry comes from a study of T cells of healthy individuals. This receptor was taken from a female donor in good health. J is TRBJ2-1 and V is TRBV7-2, with 9 bases identical to TRBD2. CDR3 sequence: CASSPPGVISGSSEQFF. The CDR3 DNA reads TGTGCCAGCAGCCCACCCGGGGTTATTAGCGGGAGCTCTGAGCAGTTCTTC.